One and the same sample provided the 7 T cell receptor beta chains below, sequenced in a study of shared clonotypes between healthy human individuals. Produced via immunoSEQ multiplex PCR; TCRdb's table is partial and in-frame only. This table holds 2 million to 2.5 million clones, approximately 95% found once. The sample taken for sequencing was naive CD4+ T cells from PBMCs. Specified subset: CD45RA+ positively selected. The receptors shown here come from a man between 18 and 29 years old in good health. Some clones in this sample may be carry-over from other donors' samples.

The genes are TRBV6-6 and TRBJ1-2; TRBD1 might be the D (5 bases). The CDR3 consists of 12 residues. Per germline, CDR1 MNHNY and CDR2 SVGAGI (reference sequence). Trimming pared 5 bases from V and 5 bases from J, leaving 9 bases between. This CDR3 is CASSHEGYGYTF. CDR3 DNA: TGTGCCAGCAGTCACGAGGGGTATGGCTACACCTTC.

The chain uses TRBV5-1 and TRBJ2-2; 10 bases are a match to TRBD1. The V and J ends lost 10 bases and 0 bases, in that order; junction bases with no gene match: 3. Germline V gene sequence: CDR1 SGHRS, CDR2 YFSETQ. The CDR3 is 14 residues long. CDR3 DNA: TGCGCCGCAGGACAGGGGGCGAACACCGGGGAGCTGTTTTTT. Translation: CAAGQGANTGELFF.

The table lists this clone with a count of one. V is TRBV10-2 and J is TRBJ2-1; 9 bases are shared with TRBD2. The CDR3 runs to 14 residues. CDR1 WSHSY and CDR2 SAAADI come from the germline V gene. The V gene end was trimmed by 7 bases and the J gene end by 7 bases; junction bases not matched to a gene: 8. In nucleotides, the CDR3 is TGCGCCAGCACTGCGGGAGGGCCGGGTAATGAGCAGTTCTTC. Its translation is CASTAGGPGNEQFF.

As regards this clone: Other DNA sequences in the sample encode the same CDR3. The chain uses TRBV5-1 and TRBJ2-2; TRBD1 is a possible D gene (6 bases). CDR3 length: 16 amino acids. Trimming cost V 4 bases and J 0 bases, with 13 bases left between them. The V gene's germline CDR1 is SGHRS and CDR2 YFSETQ. Here the CDR3 reads CASSPTGSANTGELFF. CDR3 DNA: TGCGCCAGCAGCCCCACAGGGAGCGCGAACACCGGGGAGCTGTTTTTT.

With regard to this clone: Germline is not matched at one junction end, which may reflect a read error. V and J are TRBV5-4 and TRBJ2-1; the D gene is possibly TRBD2 (5 bases). The CDR3 length is 16 residues. Looked up from germline, CDR1 is SGHNT and CDR2 is YYREEE (reference sequence). CDR3 region: CASSPNPSLDYHEQFF. The CDR3 nucleotides are TGTGCCAGCAGCCCGAATCCATCCCTTGACTACCATGAGCAGTTCTTC. Full variable domain (missing parts from reference TRBV5-4 and TRBJ2-1): ETGVTQSPTHLIKTRGQQVTLRCSSQSGHNTVSWYQQALGQGPQFIFQYYREEENGRGNFPPRFSGLQFPNYSSELNVNALELDDSALYLCASSPNPSLDYHEQFFGPGTRLTVL.

The chain recombines TRBV7-2 with TRBJ1-1, with a possible D match to TRBD1 (6 bases). V shed 7 bases and J shed 4 bases, with 22 bases lying between them. Per germline, CDR1 SGHTA and CDR2 FQGNSA. CDR3 length equals 16 residues. The CDR3 sequence: CASTQGHRFPSTEAFF. The CDR3 coding sequence is TGTGCCAGCACCCAGGGGCACCGTTTCCCCAGCACTGAAGCTTTCTTT.

This clone is a singleton in its sample. The V gene is TRBV30, the J gene TRBJ1-6; D unclear. The CDR3 is 11 amino acids. Looked up from germline, CDR1 is GTSNPN and CDR2 is SVGIG (reference sequence). Trimming took off 1 base at V and 12 bases at J, with 7 bases between the two ends. The CDR3 region is CAWSDGGPLHF. In nucleotides, the CDR3 is TGTGCCTGGAGTGATGGAGGACCCCTCCACTTT.